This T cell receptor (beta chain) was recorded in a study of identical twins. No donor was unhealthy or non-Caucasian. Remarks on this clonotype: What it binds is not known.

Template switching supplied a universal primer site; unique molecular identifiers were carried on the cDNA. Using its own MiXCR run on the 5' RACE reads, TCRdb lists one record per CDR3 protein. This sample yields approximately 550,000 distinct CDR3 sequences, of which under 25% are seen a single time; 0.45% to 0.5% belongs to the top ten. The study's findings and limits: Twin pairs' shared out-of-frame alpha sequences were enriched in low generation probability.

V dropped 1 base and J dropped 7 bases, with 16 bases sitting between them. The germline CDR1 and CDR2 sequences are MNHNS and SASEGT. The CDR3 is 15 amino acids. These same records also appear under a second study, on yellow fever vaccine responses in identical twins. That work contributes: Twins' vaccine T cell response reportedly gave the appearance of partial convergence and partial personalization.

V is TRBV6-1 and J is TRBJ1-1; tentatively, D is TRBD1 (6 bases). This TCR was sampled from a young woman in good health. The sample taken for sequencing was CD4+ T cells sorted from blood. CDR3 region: CASSEGDSGASEAFF. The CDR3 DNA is TGTGCCAGCAGTGAAGGTGACTCAGGGGCAAGTGAAGCTTTCTTT.